Included here is one TCR beta chain sequence, with context. The data originate from a study of shared clonotypes between healthy human individuals. Study background: Per donor, three plates held CD4 naive cells, three held CD4 memory, two held CD8 naive and one held CD8 memory.

The CDR3 spans 16 residues. V dropped 3 bases and J dropped 2; count of bases not matched to a gene: 8. Germline V gives CDR1 GTSNPN, CDR2 SVGIG (reference sequence). Sequencing was performed with immunoSEQ multiplex PCR; in TCRdb, only in-frame clones are kept and a portion is missing. This table has 2 million to 3 million clones, under 95% appearing once. The chain uses TRBV30 and TRBJ2-2; the match to TRBD1 covers 8 bases. Material: naive CD4+ T cells from PBMCs. Stated subset: CD45RA+ positively selected. This receptor was obtained from a man aged 18 to 35 in good health. Some clones in this sample may be carry-over from other donors' samples. The chain's CDR3 is CAWRGSGGGNTGELFF. CDR3 nucleotide sequence: TGTGCCTGGAGAGGGTCAGGGGGCGGAAACACCGGGGAGCTGTTTTTT.